This TCR beta chain emerged from a study of technical replicates of blood from a few donors. From germline, CDR1 is MNHNS and CDR2 SASEGT. The CDR3 has 13 residues. V shed 2 bases and J shed 2 bases, with 7 bases lying between them. Profiling relied on immunoSEQ multiplex PCR, and the TCRdb table lists in-frame clones only, not all of them. This sample has about 80,000 clones; around 90% occur once, and the top ten carry around 0.37%. This rearrangement joins TRBV6-1 to TRBJ2-7; D is undetermined. The sequence was collected from a human donor in good health. Input material: T cells isolated from PBMCs. Here the CDR3 DNA reads TGTGCCAGCAGTGAACACTTGCCCTACGAGCAGTACTTC. Residues: CASSEHLPYEQYF.